The sample holds a few counts of the clone carrying this T cell receptor beta chain. This sample was taken from a study of T-cell reconstitution after alpha-beta-depleted transplantation in children. Germline values: CDR1 DFQATT, CDR2 SNEGSKA (reference sequence). Trimming removed 7 bases from V and 0 bases from J, with 10 bases in between. The CDR3 is 13 residues long. For TCRbeta, the library was prepared with unique molecular identifiers. From the PCR reads, TCRdb called clonotypes with MiXCR, one entry per CDR3 protein. The sample contains nearly 400,000 distinct CDR3 sequences, around 21% of which appear only once.

The receptor comes from a human donor who donated a stem cell graft to a child with acute myeloid leukemia. This sample comprised PBMCs from the stem cell graft donor, obtained from the stem cell graft. This sequence joins TRBV20-1 and TRBJ1-3; D call uncertain. CDR3 coding DNA: TGCAGTGTTGAGGGTCCCTCTGGAAACACCATATATTTT. Its translation is CSVEGPSGNTIYF.